One sample yielded the 27 T cell receptor beta chains listed below, sequenced in a study of T cell changes during pregnancy in multiple sclerosis. Libraries were prepared by immunoSEQ multiplex PCR; TCRdb keeps only in-frame clonotypes and omits some of them. The profile shows approximately 30,000 clones, roughly nine tenths of them singletons. The source was CD8+ T cells from peripheral blood mononuclear cells, collected in the third trimester of pregnancy. These receptor sequences come from a female donor with multiple sclerosis, enrolled in a pregnancy study.

In DNA form, the CDR3 reads TGCGCCAGCAGCGATGAGACAGGGGGAGTTCGAAAAGCTTTCTTT. The encoded protein is CASSDETGGVRKAFF. The chain employs TRBV5-1 and TRBJ1-1, with TRBD1 matching over 9 bases. The CDR3 totals 15 residues. Germline V lookup: CDR1 SGHRS, CDR2 YFSETQ. Trimming cost V 4 bases and J 9 bases; bases outside gene matches: 13.

V and J are TRBV27 and TRBJ1-2; the D is unclear. From germline, CDR1 is MNHEY and CDR2 SMNVEV (reference sequence). CDR3 length: 13 amino acids. V dropped 5 bases and J dropped 2 bases, with 9 bases sitting between them. The DNA of the CDR3 is TGTGCCAGCAGTATTACAGAAAACTATGGCTACACCTTC. This translates into CASSITENYGYTF.

J is TRBJ2-5 and V is TRBV5-1; D unresolved. V gave up 5 bases and J gave up 2 bases, with 16 bases separating them. The CDR3 is made up of 15 amino acids. Germline values: CDR1 SGHRS, CDR2 YFSETQ. The CDR3 DNA sequence: TGCGCCAGCAGATACAGACACGTAGTACAAGAGACCCAGTACTTC. It yields the protein CASRYRHVVQETQYF.

The V and J genes are TRBV6-1 and TRBJ2-1, with TRBD2 as a possible D gene (5 bases). This CDR3 contains 15 residues. Germline assignment: CDR1 MNHNS and CDR2 SASEGT. V shed 6 bases and J shed 10 bases, with 22 bases lying between them. The CDR3 region is CASRGVLRAADEQFF. CDR3 coding DNA: TGTGCCAGCAGGGGTGTGTTGCGAGCGGCAGACGAGCAGTTCTTC.

This clone appeared once. This chain links TRBV27 with TRBJ2-2, with 7 bases fitting TRBD1. The junction had 5 bases not matched to a gene; V was cut back by 7 bases and J by 3 bases. Germline V gene sequence: CDR1 MNHEY, CDR2 SMNVEV (reference sequence). CDR3 length: 14 amino acids. CDR3 sequence: CASTGQGDTGELFF. In DNA, the CDR3 is TGTGCCAGCACGGGGCAGGGGGACACCGGGGAGCTGTTTTTT.

This chain links TRBV6-1 with TRBJ2-7, with a weak D call TRBD2 (5 bases). CDR3 length: 15 amino acids. Germline loops: CDR1 MNHNS, CDR2 SASEGT. Trimming cost V 7 bases and J 5 bases, with 21 bases left between them. As DNA, the CDR3 is TGTGCCAGCATCTACTCCGGACTGTCGGCCCACGAGCAGTACTTC. It is translated as CASIYSGLSAHEQYF.

The CDR3 DNA reads as TGTGCCAGCAGCTCTGGGACTAGCGGGAACTACAATGAGCAGTTCTTC. The encoded protein is CASSSGTSGNYNEQFF. The chain carries TRBV9 and TRBJ2-1; 13 bases line up with TRBD2. Germline CDR1 reads SGDLS; CDR2 reads YYNGEE. CDR3 length equals 16 residues. After removal of 4 bases from V and 3 bases from J, the junction contained 4 bases not matched to a gene. Based on the CDR3 plus reference TRBV9 and TRBJ2-1, the full variable domain is DSGVTQTPKHLITATGQRVTLRCSPRSGDLSVYWYQQSLDQGLQFLIQYYNGEERAKGNILERFSAQQFPDLHSELNLSSLELGDSALYFCASSSGTSGNYNEQFFGPGTRLTVL.

The rearrangement links TRBV28 to TRBJ2-3; D is undetermined. The CDR3 has 14 amino acids. Trimming stripped 3 bases from V and 2 bases from J, with 9 bases between. Per the germline V gene, CDR1 is MDHEN and CDR2 is SYDVKM. CDR3 amino acids: CASSFLSLTDTQYF. The CDR3 DNA follows: TGTGCCAGCAGTTTCCTAAGCCTCACAGATACGCAGTATTTT.

The chain combines TRBV28 with TRBJ1-1; D might be TRBD1 (6 bases). Trimming left V 4 bases short and J 1 base short, with 10 bases between. The CDR3 covers 14 residues. Per the germline V gene, CDR1 is MDHEN and CDR2 is SYDVKM. As DNA, the CDR3 is TGTGCCAGCAGTTCGGGCAGGGGGAACACTGAAGCTTTCTTT. Translating gives CASSSGRGNTEAFF.

The chain couples TRBV6-6 to TRBJ2-7; a possible D gene is TRBD1 (7 bases). Trimming cost V 2 bases and J 6 bases, with 20 bases left between them. This CDR3 is 16 amino acids long. Per germline, CDR1 MNHNY and CDR2 SVGAGI (reference sequence). The CDR3 DNA reads TGTGCCAGCAGTTACCGTCCGCGGGCAGGGGGAGGCGAGCAGTACTTC. Amino acids: CASSYRPRAGGGEQYF.

The V call is TRBV29-1, the J call TRBJ2-1; 15 bases map to TRBD2. This CDR3 spans 19 amino acids. The V segment lost 3 bases and the J segment 10 bases; nucleotides outside the gene matches: 19. Germline V CDR1 and CDR2: SQVTM, ANQGSEA. CDR3 bases: TGCAGCGTTGAGGGTGGGGGACTAGCGGGGGGTTGGGGGGTTAGGGAGCAGTTCTTC. This encodes CSVEGGGLAGGWGVREQFF.

In its sample, this clone was seen once. The chain combines TRBV5-1 with TRBJ2-5; D perhaps matches TRBD1 (5 bases). CDR3 length equals 15 residues. CDR1 and CDR2 from the germline V gene are SGHRS and YFSETQ. V lost 0 bases and J lost 1, with 10 bases in between. CDR3 residues: CASSLEDRIQETQYF. The CDR3, as DNA: TGCGCCAGCAGCTTGGAAGACAGAATCCAAGAGACCCAGTACTTC.

V and J are TRBV7-3 and TRBJ2-1; 8 nucleotides line up with TRBD2. Trimming removed 2 bases from V and 8 bases from J; junction bases left unmatched: 8. CDR3 length: 15 amino acids. Germline V gene data show CDR1 as SGHTA and CDR2 as FQGTGA. The CDR3 region has the DNA TGTGCCAGCAGCTTAGCGGGAGGAAGGTCCGATGAGCAGTTCTTC. It yields the protein CASSLAGGRSDEQFF.

This clone was observed once. The CDR3, as DNA: TGTGCCAGCAGCCAAGGTACGGGATCCGTAGATACGCAGTATTTT. The encoded protein is CASSQGTGSVDTQYF. This rearrangement joins TRBV4-2 to TRBJ2-3; D possibly corresponds to TRBD2 (5 bases). V lost 1 base, J lost 5 bases, and 13 bases lay in between. The germline CDR1 and CDR2 sequences are LGHNA and YNFKEQ. This CDR3 region has 15 residues.

The V and J genes are TRBV9 and TRBJ1-1; 8 nucleotides agree with TRBD1. This CDR3 spans 15 amino acids. The V gene's germline CDR1 is SGDLS and CDR2 YYNGEE. V lost 4 bases and J lost 4; bases outside the gene matches: 9. CDR3 amino acids: CASSPRDRPPTEAFF. CDR3 coding DNA: TGTGCCAGCAGCCCCCGGGACAGGCCCCCCACTGAAGCTTTCTTT.

This chain joins TRBV6-5 and TRBJ2-2; TRBD1 might be the D (5 bases). The germline CDR1 and CDR2 sequences are MNHEY and SVGAGI. This CDR3 spans 13 amino acids. Trimming removed 7 bases from V and 6 bases from J, with 12 bases in between. CDR3 sequence (DNA): TGTGCCAGCATATCAGGGTCGTCCGGGGAGCTGTTTTTT. This sequence encodes CASISGSSGELFF.

V is TRBV5-6 and J is TRBJ2-7; D is ambiguous. The CDR3 is made up of 11 amino acids. Germline loops: CDR1 SGHDT, CDR2 YYEEEE. V lost 3 bases and J 1 base, leaving 2 bases between the germline ends. CDR3 sequence: CASSSSYEQYF. In DNA form, the CDR3 reads TGTGCCAGCAGCTCATCCTACGAGCAGTACTTC. The variable domain in full, completed from reference TRBV5-6 and TRBJ2-7, reads DAGVTQSPTHLIKTRGQQVTLRCSPKSGHDTVSWYQQALGQGPQFIFQYYEEEERQRGNFPDRFSGHQFPNYSSELNVNALLLGDSALYLCASSSSYEQYFGPGTRLTVT.

The chain carries TRBV5-4 and TRBJ2-3; the D gene is possibly TRBD2 (6 bases). CDR1 is SGHNT and CDR2 is YYREEE in the germline V gene (reference sequence). The ends were cut back, 4 bases at V and 6 bases at J, with 18 bases in the middle. The CDR3 has 15 residues. This chain's CDR3 is CASSPGLTRIDTQYF. As DNA, the CDR3 is TGTGCCAGCAGCCCCGGACTAACACGAATCGATACGCAGTATTTT.

Judged by abundance, this clone is medium-sized. The chain couples TRBV10-3 to TRBJ1-1, with D possibly matching TRBD1 (6 bases). Germline assignment: CDR1 ENHRY and CDR2 SYGVKD. V was cut by 7 bases and J by 3 bases, with 15 bases left in between. The CDR3 loop spans 14 amino acids. CDR3 nucleotide sequence: TGTGCCATCACCCGGGGGGGCCCAGACACTGAAGCTTTCTTT. Protein: CAITRGGPDTEAFF.

This chain connects TRBV10-2 to TRBJ2-5; possibly TRBD1 for D (7 bases). Trimming pared 7 bases from V and 0 bases from J, leaving 21 bases between. The germline V gene encodes CDR1 WSHSY and CDR2 SAAADI. The CDR3 is 17 residues long. The CDR3 reads CASKENGGGLDQETQYF. The CDR3 nucleotides are TGCGCCAGCAAAGAAAATGGAGGGGGCTTGGACCAAGAGACCCAGTACTTC.

The chain joins TRBV28 to TRBJ2-7; 8 bases align to TRBD2. CDR1 is MDHEN, CDR2 SYDVKM, per germline. J gave up 4 bases and V 4 bases, and 9 bases lay outside the gene matches. This CDR3 contains 15 residues. CDR3 DNA: TGTGCCAGCAGTTCTCGATTAGCGGGACTATACGAGCAGTACTTC. This codes for CASSSRLAGLYEQYF. The full variable domain, in which reference TRBV28 and TRBJ2-7 provide the parts outside the CDR3, is DVKVTQSSRYLVKRTGEKVFLECVQDMDHENMFWYRQDPGLGLRLIYFSYDVKMKEKGDIPEGYSVSREKKERFSLILESASTNQTSMYLCASSSRLAGLYEQYFGPGTRLTVT.

This chain uses TRBV21-1 with TRBJ1-2; the listed D gene, TRBD1, was not tested against the DNA. TRBV21-1 is termed a pseudogene. The CDR3 sequence is 17 residues long. Written as DNA, the CDR3 is TGTGCCAGCAGCAAAGGTCGATACAGGGGGGTTAGATATGGCTACACCTTC. Encoded protein: CASSKGRYRGVRYGYTF.

The genes are TRBV9 and TRBJ2-3; 7 nucleotides align to TRBD1. CDR1 and CDR2 from the germline V gene are SGDLS and YYNGEE. CDR3 length equals 14 residues. Germline trimming cut 0 bases from V and 5 bases from J; bases unmatched to any gene: 3. The CDR3 here is CASSVEGAGDTQYF. In DNA, the CDR3 is TGTGCCAGCAGCGTAGAGGGGGCGGGAGATACGCAGTATTTT.

The rearrangement uses TRBV11-2 and TRBJ2-5; 7 bases map to TRBD1. V was pared by 0 bases and J by 9 bases, with 10 bases of the junction left unmatched. The CDR3 has 15 amino acids. The germline CDR1 and CDR2 sequences are SGHAT and FQNNGV. The CDR3 region is CASSLEQGFRRAQYF. CDR3 DNA: TGTGCCAGCAGCTTAGAACAGGGGTTCCGCCGGGCCCAGTACTTC.

The chain uses TRBV7-9 and TRBJ1-1; D is undetermined. This CDR3 is built from 15 residues. V was cut by 5 bases and J by 0 bases, with 13 bases left in between. Looked up from germline, CDR1 is SEHNR and CDR2 is FQNEAQ (reference sequence). Here the CDR3 reads CASSPVRSLNTEAFF. As DNA, the CDR3 is TGTGCCAGCAGCCCGGTACGGAGTCTGAACACTGAAGCTTTCTTT.

V and J are TRBV4-1 and TRBJ1-1; D ambiguous. CDR3 length: 14 amino acids. With 4 bases removed from V and 6 bases from J, the gap between germline ends came to 15 bases. CDR1 is MGHRA and CDR2 is YSYEKL in the germline V gene. CDR3 in amino acids: CASSPIRTSAEAFF. Here the CDR3 DNA reads TGCGCCAGCAGCCCAATTAGAACGTCCGCTGAAGCTTTCTTT.

The rearrangement links TRBV5-1 to TRBJ1-5, with 8 bases fitting TRBD1. CDR1 is SGHRS, CDR2 YFSETQ, per germline. Trimming took 0 bases from V and 1 from J; bases not matched to a gene: 6. This CDR3 has 17 residues. CDR3 loop: CASSLAQGGGSNQPQHF. The CDR3 nucleotides read TGCGCCAGCAGCTTGGCACAGGGGGGAGGAAGCAATCAGCCCCAGCATTTT.